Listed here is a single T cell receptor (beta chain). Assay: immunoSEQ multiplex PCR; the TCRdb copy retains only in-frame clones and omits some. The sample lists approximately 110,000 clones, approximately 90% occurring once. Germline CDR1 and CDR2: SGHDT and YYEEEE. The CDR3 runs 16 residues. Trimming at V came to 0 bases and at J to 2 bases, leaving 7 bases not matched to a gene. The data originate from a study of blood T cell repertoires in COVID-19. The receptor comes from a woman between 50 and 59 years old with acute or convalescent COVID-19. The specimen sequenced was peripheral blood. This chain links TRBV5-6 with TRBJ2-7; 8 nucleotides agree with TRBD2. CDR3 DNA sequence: TGTGCCAGCAGCTTGGCCTTAATGCGGGGGGCCTACGAGCAGTACTTC. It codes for CASSLALMRGAYEQYF.